This T cell receptor beta chain emerged from a study of CD8 T cells in ankylosing spondylitis. The study's findings and limits: Characteristic, it appeared, of ankylosing spondylitis blood was a TCR beta motif of fewer than 10 highly homologous variants.

The length of the CDR3 is 14 residues. Trimming cost V 4 bases and J 8 bases, with 15 bases left between them. One entry per CDR3 protein results from TCRdb running MiXCR on the 5' RACE reads. Among approximately 140,000 distinct CDR3 sequences listed, approximately 44% were seen once. The sample holds many counts of this clonotype. Its antigen is currently unknown. This chain links TRBV12-3 or TRBV12-4 with TRBJ2-1; D is undetermined. This receptor was obtained from a male donor with ankylosing spondylitis. Sample: synovial fluid, either unsorted or a sorted T cell fraction (not recorded which). CDR3 residues: CASSSFDHFYEQFF. Written as DNA, the CDR3 is TGTGCCAGCAGTTCCTTCGACCATTTTTATGAGCAGTTCTTC.